A single sample is the source of the 31 T cell receptor beta chains below, sequenced in a study of control samples from healthy donors and cancer patients. Sequencing was performed with immunoSEQ multiplex PCR; in TCRdb, only in-frame clones are kept and a portion is missing. The profile shows 130,000 to 150,000 clones, around 94% of them singletons. The material sequenced was PBMCs. These receptors were obtained from a man between 60 and 70 years old with colorectal cancer.

This chain uses TRBV5-6 with TRBJ2-4, with D perhaps matching TRBD1 or TRBD2 (6 bases each). The CDR3 loop spans 14 amino acids. V was clipped by 0 bases and J by 6 bases, with 10 bases between them. Per the germline V gene, CDR1 is SGHDT and CDR2 is YYEEEE. CDR3 in DNA: TGTGCCAGCAGCTTGGGCAGGGGAGGAAACATTCAGTACTTC. Protein product: CASSLGRGGNIQYF.

This sequence joins TRBV27 and TRBJ1-1; D might be TRBD1 (5 bases). Looked up from germline, CDR1 is MNHEY and CDR2 is SMNVEV (reference sequence). The CDR3 extends over 13 amino acids. Trimming left V 2 bases short and J 5 bases short, with 9 bases between. The CDR3 DNA follows: TGTGCCAGCAGTTTAGGCAGGGTAACTGAAGCTTTCTTT. Translated: CASSLGRVTEAFF.

The chain joins TRBV7-2 to TRBJ2-2, with TRBD2 as a possible D gene (7 bases). The V end was cut by 3 bases, the J end by 6 bases, with 11 bases between. Germline V gene data show CDR1 as SGHTA and CDR2 as FQGNSA. This CDR3 is 14 amino acids long. The CDR3 region has the DNA TGTGCCAGCAGCTTCGGGGGGCGGGCCGGGGAGCTGTTTTTT. Residues: CASSFGGRAGELFF.

This sequence joins TRBV6-1 and TRBJ1-2, with 9 bases matching TRBD1. The V segment lost 4 bases and the J segment 1 base; nucleotides outside the gene matches: 10. The germline CDR1 and CDR2 sequences are MNHNS and SASEGT. The CDR3 covers 17 residues. Here the CDR3 reads CASSGSGQGRGNYGYTF. The CDR3 nucleotides are TGTGCCAGCAGTGGTTCGGGACAGGGAAGAGGTAACTATGGCTACACCTTC.

The chain combines TRBV11-2 with TRBJ2-5; 9 bases map to TRBD2. Trimming at V came to 6 bases and at J to 4 bases, leaving 12 bases not matched to a gene. The germline CDR1 and CDR2 sequences are SGHAT and FQNNGV. The length of the CDR3 is 16 residues. CDR3 region: CASRQRGVVKGETQYF. CDR3 bases: TGTGCCAGCAGGCAGCGGGGGGTAGTGAAAGGAGAGACCCAGTACTTC.

The genes are TRBV2 and TRBJ2-7, with unresolved D. CDR3 length equals 12 residues. Germline V gene data show CDR1 as SNHLY and CDR2 as FYNNEI. Trimming removed 10 bases from V and 1 base from J, with 11 bases in between. CDR3 amino acids: CATKVNSYEQYF. The CDR3 DNA follows: TGTGCCACCAAAGTCAATTCCTACGAGCAGTACTTC.

The V gene is TRBV10-3, the J gene TRBJ1-2, with D possibly being TRBD1 (6 bases). The V and J ends lost 4 bases and 3 bases respectively, with 9 bases between them. The length of the CDR3 is 13 residues. Germline-derived CDR1 and CDR2 are ENHRY and SYGVKD. Here the CDR3 DNA reads TGTGCCATCAGTGCCGAGGGGGACTATGGCTACACCTTC. This sequence encodes CAISAEGDYGYTF.

The chain links TRBV20-1 to TRBJ2-3; 9 nucleotides agree with TRBD2. Germline assignment: CDR1 DFQATT and CDR2 SNEGSKA (reference sequence). Trimming cost V 3 bases and J 3 bases; bases outside gene matches: 4. The CDR3 runs to 14 residues. The chain's CDR3 is CSASRAGGTDTQYF. The CDR3 DNA sequence: TGCAGTGCTAGTCGAGCGGGGGGAACAGATACGCAGTATTTT.

The V call is TRBV7-9, the J call TRBJ2-2; D is possibly TRBD1 (6 bases). The V gene lost 3 bases and the J gene lost 2 bases, with 10 bases spanning the gap. From germline, CDR1 is SEHNR and CDR2 FQNEAQ (reference sequence). CDR3 length equals 15 residues. CDR3 sequence (DNA): TGTGCCAGCAGCTTGACAGGAACTAACACCGGGGAGCTGTTTTTT. It encodes CASSLTGTNTGELFF. The complete variable domain, with remaining parts taken from reference TRBV7-9 and TRBJ2-2, reads DTGVSQNPRHKITKRGQNVTFRCDPISEHNRLYWYRQTLGQGPEFLTYFQNEAQLEKSRLLSDRFSAERPKGSFSTLEIQRTEQGDSAMYLCASSLTGTNTGELFFGEGSRLTVL.

The chain couples TRBV19 to TRBJ1-6, with 9 positions matching TRBD1. J was trimmed by 8 bases and V by 8 bases; bases with no gene match: 7. There are 14 residues in the CDR3. Per germline, CDR1 LNHDA and CDR2 SQIVND (reference sequence). CDR3 loop: CASEEGQGHSPLHF. As DNA, the CDR3 is TGTGCCAGTGAAGAAGGACAGGGGCATTCACCCCTCCACTTT.

The V and J genes are TRBV14 and TRBJ1-5; 8 bases match TRBD1. CDR1 and CDR2 (germline): SGHDN, FVKESK. Trimming cost V 4 bases and J 5 bases; bases outside gene matches: 1. The CDR3 loop spans 13 amino acids. CDR3 region: CASSLQGDQPQHF. CDR3 DNA sequence: TGTGCCAGCAGCCTACAGGGGGATCAGCCCCAGCATTTT.

The chain employs TRBV5-1 and TRBJ2-3; TRBD2 agrees at 7 bases. CDR3 length equals 15 residues. V shed 0 bases, J shed 2 bases, and the junction held 3 bases outside the gene matches. The germline gives CDR1 SGHRS, CDR2 YFSETQ. Written as DNA, the CDR3 is TGCGCCAGCAGCTTGGGTGCGGGGGTCACAGATACGCAGTATTTT. As protein: CASSLGAGVTDTQYF.

This chain joins TRBV18 and TRBJ1-2; D uncertain. Germline V gene lookup returns CDR1 KGHSH and CDR2 LQKENI. V was trimmed by 3 bases and J by 2 bases, leaving 10 bases between them. The CDR3 runs 14 residues. CDR3 residues: CASSPGAANYGYTF. The CDR3 DNA reads TGTGCCAGCTCACCTGGTGCCGCCAACTATGGCTACACCTTC.

V and J are TRBV5-6 and TRBJ1-1; D possibly corresponds to TRBD1 (5 bases). Germline CDR1 is SGHDT and CDR2 is YYEEEE. CDR3 length: 14 residues. V dropped 1 base and J dropped 4 bases, with 11 bases sitting between them. The CDR3 nucleotides read TGTGCCAGCAGCTTGTCCGGGAGGGGCACTGAAGCTTTCTTT. This translates into CASSLSGRGTEAFF.

This chain joins TRBV7-9 and TRBJ2-5, with D unresolved. Germline CDR1 is SEHNR and CDR2 is FQNEAQ (reference sequence). The CDR3 consists of 10 residues. Between the trimmed V and J ends, which lost 5 bases and 2 bases, there was a span of 0 bases. The CDR3 nucleotides are TGTGCCAGCAGCCAAGAGACCCAGTACTTC. As protein: CASSQETQYF.

This chain's CDR3 is CASSGLPSKGGAGVVFEQYF. The CDR3 DNA is TGTGCCAGCAGTGGACTCCCGAGTAAAGGAGGGGCGGGTGTTGTATTCGAGCAGTACTTC. V gene TRBV6-1 combines with J gene TRBJ2-7; weak D call: TRBD2 (6 bases). The germline CDR1 and CDR2 sequences are MNHNS and SASEGT. The CDR3 is 20 amino acids. V gave up 4 bases and J gave up 6 bases, with 34 bases separating them.

This clone showed up just once. The chain is built from TRBV6-6 and TRBJ2-7; D assignment may be TRBD1 or TRBD2 (6 bases each). This CDR3 has 16 amino acids. Between the trimmed V and J ends, which lost 2 bases and 2 bases, there was a span of 16 bases. CDR1 is MNHNY, CDR2 SVGAGI, per germline (reference sequence). The DNA for the CDR3 is TGTGCCAGCAGTTACCCCCAGGCGGGACACACCTACGAGCAGTACTTC. Protein: CASSYPQAGHTYEQYF.

The rearrangement joins TRBV28 to TRBJ1-6; D is undetermined. CDR3 length equals 17 residues. The V end was cut by 5 bases, the J end by 8 bases, with 22 bases between. Per germline, CDR1 MDHEN and CDR2 SYDVKM. CDR3 protein: CASSPAGRVGADSPLHF. The CDR3 DNA is TGTGCCAGCAGTCCAGCGGGGAGGGTAGGAGCTGATTCACCCCTCCACTTT.

The chain carries TRBV6-5 and TRBJ1-1; D unresolved. Trimming cost V 6 bases and J 1 base, with 9 bases left between them. The CDR3 length is 13 residues. The germline gives CDR1 MNHEY, CDR2 SVGAGI. This chain's CDR3 is CASSPTPNTEAFF. Here the CDR3 DNA reads TGTGCCAGCAGCCCCACACCGAACACTGAAGCTTTCTTT.

The chain employs TRBV4-3 and TRBJ2-7; 7 bases map to TRBD1. The CDR3 consists of 15 residues. The V and J ends lost 0 bases and 2 bases, in that order; junction bases with no gene match: 4. Germline CDR1 LGHNA, CDR2 YSLEER. The CDR3 reads CASSQDRGQTYEQYF. The CDR3 bases are TGCGCCAGCAGCCAAGATAGGGGACAGACCTACGAGCAGTACTTC.

This chain uses TRBV12-3 or TRBV12-4 with TRBJ2-1, with D unclear. V lost 1 base, J lost 6 bases, and 4 bases lay in between. The CDR3 has 12 residues. CDR3 in DNA: TGTGCCAGCAGTTTAGGTTTCAATGAGCAGTTCTTC. It codes for CASSLGFNEQFF.

The V call is TRBV5-1, the J call TRBJ2-2; D unclear. With 1 base removed from V and 5 bases from J, the gap between germline ends came to 6 bases. Germline values: CDR1 SGHRS, CDR2 YFSETQ. The CDR3 totals 13 residues. CDR3: CASSLPTTGELFF. The DNA of the CDR3 is TGCGCCAGCAGCTTGCCTACTACCGGGGAGCTGTTTTTT.

V gene TRBV5-1 combines with J gene TRBJ1-2; D unclear. The germline V gene has CDR1 SGHRS and CDR2 YFSETQ. There are 16 residues in the CDR3. Trimming shortened V by 1 base and J by 0 bases, and 13 bases separated the two germline ends. The CDR3, as DNA: TGCGCCAGCAGCTTGTCGGTGGCGGCCGCTAACTATGGCTACACCTTC. This sequence encodes CASSLSVAAANYGYTF.

The chain carries TRBV19 and TRBJ2-7, with a possible D match to TRBD1 (7 bases). Trimming removed 5 bases from V and 5 bases from J, with 22 bases in between. Germline values: CDR1 LNHDA, CDR2 SQIVND (reference sequence). The CDR3 consists of 16 residues. Written as DNA, the CDR3 is TGTGCCAGTAGTGACAGGGTTAACAACGGGAGAAACGAGCAGTACTTC. It yields the protein CASSDRVNNGRNEQYF.

This chain links TRBV27 with TRBJ2-5; the D is unclear. The length of the CDR3 is 14 residues. V was clipped by 6 bases and J by 5 bases, with 16 bases between them. CDR1 is MNHEY, CDR2 SMNVEV, per germline (reference sequence). Here the CDR3 reads CASSSRGPGETQYF. DNA of the CDR3: TGTGCCAGCAGCTCCCGCGGACCTGGGGAGACCCAGTACTTC.

The chain is built from TRBV6-5 and TRBJ1-1; maybe TRBD1 (6 bases). This CDR3 has 13 amino acids. Trimming removed 5 bases at V and 3 bases at J, with 10 bases between. CDR1 and CDR2 from the germline V gene are MNHEY and SVGAGI. CDR3 coding DNA: TGTGCCAGCAGTCCAGGGGAATACACTGAAGCTTTCTTT. Its protein product is CASSPGEYTEAFF.

V and J are TRBV4-1 and TRBJ2-7; maybe TRBD2 (5 bases). Germline V gene data show CDR1 as MGHRA and CDR2 as YSYEKL. V was shortened by 6 bases and J by 3 bases, with 18 bases between the two germline ends. CDR3 length: 15 amino acids. The CDR3, as DNA: TGCGCCAGCAGGCCGGGAAACCTCCGGGGCTACGAGCAGTACTTC. Protein sequence: CASRPGNLRGYEQYF.

The chain is built from TRBV6-5 and TRBJ2-1; D is perhaps TRBD1 (6 bases). The CDR3 contains 14 residues. Trimming stripped 10 bases from V and 2 bases from J, with 15 bases between. The V gene's germline CDR1 is MNHEY and CDR2 SVGAGI. In DNA form, the CDR3 reads TGTGCCATCCCTGGCAGGGACACCTACAATGAGCAGTTCTTC. It codes for CAIPGRDTYNEQFF.

This chain links TRBV27 with TRBJ1-1, with TRBD1 matching 7 bases. V dropped 5 bases and J dropped 4; count of bases not matched to a gene: 7. This CDR3 contains 14 residues. CDR1 is MNHEY, CDR2 SMNVEV, per germline (reference sequence). The CDR3 spells CASSQTGRATEAFF. CDR3 DNA sequence: TGTGCCAGCAGTCAGACAGGGAGGGCCACTGAAGCTTTCTTT.

This clone has just one count. The rearrangement joins TRBV5-4 to TRBJ1-2, with 7 bases that match TRBD1. This CDR3 spans 13 amino acids. The germline CDR1 and CDR2 sequences are SGHNT and YYREEE (reference sequence). V lost 3 bases and J lost 7; bases outside the gene matches: 6. This chain's CDR3 is CASSWGDRGGYTF. The CDR3 DNA reads TGTGCCAGCAGCTGGGGGGACAGAGGTGGCTACACCTTC.

The chain uses TRBV5-5 and TRBJ1-2; D may be TRBD1 (5 bases). The CDR3 consists of 13 residues. Trimming left V 5 bases short and J 2 bases short, with 10 bases between. Germline V gives CDR1 SGHKS, CDR2 YYEKEE (reference sequence). The CDR3: CASRPQGNYGYTF. The CDR3 nucleotides are TGTGCCAGCAGACCCCAGGGAAACTATGGCTACACCTTC.